The source of this T cell receptor beta chain is a study of long-term antiretroviral therapy in people with HIV. For the study at large: The 2015 immediate-ART recommendation was preceded by the earliest samples by about a decade.

A note on this clone: Its antigen is still unknown.

Every participant with HIV received treatment in the United States. The content of samples before DNA extraction was roughly 0.95-10 million cryopreserved PBMC. This CDR3 has 14 amino acids. Germline loops: CDR1 MDHEN, CDR2 SYDVKM. Germline trimming cut 3 bases from V and 1 base from J; bases unmatched to any gene: 2. Sequencing used immunoSEQ v3.0 at survey level. The table came from immunoSEQ multiplex PCR; TCRdb's copy has only in-frame clones and leaves some out. This table holds tens of thousands of clones, around 84% found once. General study points: Post-treatment diversity went higher with ART but stayed below transplant donor controls.

This TCR was sampled from a man aged 45-60 years with HIV. The sequences come from unsorted PBMCs, collected 3 years after starting antiretroviral therapy. The V call is TRBV28, the J call TRBJ2-7; 8 bases agree with TRBD2. The CDR3 region is CASSLSGSSYEQYF. In DNA, the CDR3 is TGTGCCAGCAGTTTGAGCGGGAGTTCCTACGAGCAGTACTTC.